This T cell receptor beta chain was sequenced for a study of T cells in Graves' hyperthyroidism and ophthalmopathy. Study in general: Specimen type is peripheral blood, collected at initial diagnosis prior to any treatment. Notes on the study in general: Ophthalmopathy, which appeared later, was predicted by the model a median around 6 months before onset.

Clinical symptoms, serum thyroxine, TRAb, thyroid ultrasound and orbital computed tomography informed diagnoses. Fresh peripheral blood, around 10 ml of it, supplied the PBMCs. RNA transcripts gave rise to amplified TCR beta CDR3 regions. With the HTBI primer set, the TCR CDR3 went through a first round of RT-PCR. TCRdb ran MiXCR on the multiplex PCR reads and lists one entry per CDR3 protein. The sample lists approximately 430,000 distinct CDR3 sequences, about a sixth occurring once. This clonotype has more than one count but fewer than ten. Its cognate antigen is unknown. CDR3 size: 12 residues. The ends were cut back, 0 bases at V and 16 bases at J, with 10 bases in the middle.

This receptor was identified in a woman aged 18-29 years with Graves' hyperthyroidism. Specimen: blood. V gene TRBV12-3 or TRBV12-4 combines with J gene TRBJ1-6, with D unclear. CDR3 residues: CASSLARQWLHF. CDR3 DNA: TGTGCCAGCAGTTTAGCGCGCCAGTGGCTCCACTTT.